Presented here are 3 T cell receptor beta chains from one specimen sequenced in a study of CD8+ T cells in alopecia areata (dated by TCRdb to about 2018). The protocol used for the library was the immunoSEQ multiplex PCR assay. To provide template for TCR sequencing, every sample had RNA extracted and reverse transcribed into cDNA. The table comes from immuneACCESS by way of TCRdb, which keeps in-frame sequences with V and J called. Part of the clones is missing from these tables; in studies checked, under half for an unresolved V gene and the rest for unknown reasons. The sample table contains roughly 200,000 clones; only one count was recorded for about 61% of them. 4.5% to 6% of the sample is taken by the ten largest. Sample: CD8+ T cells sorted from blood. The receptors shown here come from a human donor in good health.

The chain carries TRBV6-6 and TRBJ1-1; no clear D gene. Germline V gene data show CDR1 as MNHNY and CDR2 as SVGAGI (reference sequence). The CDR3 extends over 11 amino acids. V lost 2 bases and J 5 bases, leaving 3 bases between the germline ends. The CDR3 here is CASSYSTEAFF. The CDR3 DNA is TGTGCCAGCAGTTACAGTACTGAAGCTTTCTTT.

This chain uses TRBV14 with TRBJ2-1; 7 bases agree with TRBD2. Germline V gene sequence: CDR1 SGHDN, CDR2 FVKESK. V dropped 4 bases and J dropped 8; count of bases not matched to a gene: 8. CDR3 length: 14 amino acids. The CDR3, as DNA: TGTGCCAGCAGCCCTCAGGGAGGGTCTGATGAGCAGTTCTTC. Translating it yields CASSPQGGSDEQFF.

Comments on this clone: One end of the junction is discordant with germline, which a read error may explain. The chain couples TRBV11-1 to TRBJ2-2, with TRBD1 as a possible D gene (6 bases). The CDR3 is 15 residues long. CDR1 and CDR2 from the germline V gene are SGHAT and FQDESV (reference sequence). The CDR3 loop reads CASSLGGLDAGELFF. The CDR3 bases are TGTGCCAGCAGTTTAGGGGGATTGGATGCCGGGGAGCTGTTTTTT.